This T cell receptor beta chain is from a study of CD8 T cells in Susac syndrome. RNA was extracted with the RNeasy kit, and a quantity of roughly 0.45 to 1 ug was reverse transcribed using random hexamers. It was immunoSEQ multiplex PCR that amplified TCR beta CDR3 across 54 Vbeta and 13 Jbeta. TCRdb reanalysed the immunoSEQ multiplex PCR reads using MiXCR and keeps one entry per CDR3 protein. Of over 130,000 distinct CDR3 sequences listed, roughly 94% are singletons. CDR3 length: 14 residues. Looked up from germline, CDR1 is MGHRA and CDR2 is YSYEKL. The V end lost 4 bases, the J end lost 0 bases, and 7 bases lay between the germline ends.

The rearrangement joins TRBV4-1 to TRBJ2-1; weak D call: TRBD2 (5 bases). The sample taken for sequencing was CD4+ T cells from PBMCs. The receptor's source is a human donor with Susac syndrome. This CDR3 is CASSRERSYNEQFF. DNA for the CDR3: TGCGCCAGCAGCCGGGAGCGCTCCTACAATGAGCAGTTCTTC.